The 32 T cell receptor beta chains below all came from one sample that was sequenced in a study of regulatory T cells in long-lasting Graves disease. This sample's time point: newly diagnosed GD, antithyroid drugs for less than 3 months. Extracted PBMC RNA gave rise to the TCR library. Construction of TCR beta libraries relied on iRepertoire HTBI primers and on Arm-PCR targeting CDR3 regions. TCRdb re-called the multiplex PCR reads with MiXCR, one entry per CDR3 protein. In the table there are about 540,000 distinct CDR3 sequences, about 13% of which are singletons. The data also belong to a second study, concerning T cells in Graves' hyperthyroidism and ophthalmopathy.

Sequencing used peripheral blood mononuclear cells (PBMCs), obtained at new diagnosis, from a patient treated with antithyroid drugs. Source of these receptors: a man aged 25 to 45 with Graves disease.

The J gene is TRBJ2-5, the V gene TRBV9; D is undetermined. The germline V and J ends were trimmed by 0 bases and 1 base, with 7 bases remaining between them. In germline, CDR1 is SGDLS, CDR2 YYNGEE. The CDR3 totals 14 residues. The CDR3 nucleotides are TGTGCCAGCAGCGTAGACATTGGCCAAGAGACCCAGTACTTC. Protein: CASSVDIGQETQYF.

This clonotype appeared once. A much larger clone is a single base away; this may be a read error. V and J are TRBV20-1 and TRBJ2-5, with a weak D call TRBD1 (5 bases). CDR1 and CDR2 from the germline V gene are DFQATT and SNEGSKA (reference sequence). CDR3 length: 13 amino acids. V lost 8 bases and J lost 3, with 16 bases in between. CDR3 region: CSMQGLREETQYF. In DNA, the CDR3 is TGCAGTATGCAGGGCTTACGAGAAGAGACCCAGTACTTC.

The sample holds many counts of this clonotype. The V call is TRBV29-1, the J call TRBJ1-5, with D possibly being TRBD1 (5 bases). The CDR3 covers 12 residues. The V end was cut by 6 bases, the J end by 9 bases, with 15 bases between. Per germline, CDR1 SQVTM and CDR2 ANQGSEA. CDR3 DNA sequence: TGCAGCGTCGGGACCGAGGATGGGCCCCAGCATTTT. The encoded protein is CSVGTEDGPQHF.

This clonotype was counted many times. The chain recombines TRBV12-3 or TRBV12-4 with TRBJ2-3; 7 bases align to TRBD2. There are 15 residues in the CDR3. Unmatched junction bases numbered 10, after V lost 6 bases and J lost 4 bases. CDR3 in amino acids: CASRQGGPGADTQYF. In DNA, the CDR3 is TGTGCCAGCAGGCAGGGAGGGCCCGGCGCAGATACGCAGTATTTT.

The chain uses TRBV27 and TRBJ2-7; 8 bases map to TRBD1. The CDR3 runs 14 residues. Germline lookup yields CDR1 MNHEY and CDR2 SMNVEV (reference sequence). Trimming at V came to 2 bases and at J to 6 bases, leaving 6 bases not matched to a gene. As DNA, the CDR3 is TGTGCCAGCAGTTTAGGGACAGGTCCGTCCGAGCAGTACTTC. It is translated as CASSLGTGPSEQYF.

The chain uses TRBV25-1 and TRBJ2-3; 10 nucleotides line up with TRBD2. The CDR3 runs to 16 residues. Germline V gene data show CDR1 as MGHDK and CDR2 as SYGVNS. The V gene end was trimmed by 3 bases and the J gene end by 1 base; junction bases not matched to a gene: 4. The CDR3 loop is CASSDLAGEGTDTQYF. DNA of the CDR3: TGTGCCAGCAGTGACCTAGCGGGAGAGGGCACAGATACGCAGTATTTT.

This clonotype was seen a handful of times. V is TRBV29-1 and J is TRBJ2-7, with a tentative D call TRBD2 (6 bases). CDR1 SQVTM and CDR2 ANQGSEA come from the germline V gene. The CDR3 has 14 residues. V was clipped by 3 bases and J by 7 bases, with 19 bases between them. The CDR3 DNA is TGCAGCGTTGACCGGGGGACCGCTGCTGGGGAGCAGTACTTC. This gives the protein CSVDRGTAAGEQYF.

In this sample, this clonotype turned up a few times. The chain links TRBV19 to TRBJ1-1; D not resolved. With 5 bases removed from V and 2 bases from J, the gap between germline ends came to 9 bases. Germline CDR1 LNHDA, CDR2 SQIVND (reference sequence). The CDR3 sequence is 13 residues long. DNA of the CDR3: TGTGCCAGTAGTTCCGTGGGTAACACTGAAGCTTTCTTT. It encodes CASSSVGNTEAFF. Supplemented by reference TRBV19 and TRBJ1-1, the full variable domain reads DGGITQSPKYLFRKEGQNVTLSCEQNLNHDAMYWYRQDPGQGLRLIYYSQIVNDFQKGDIAEGYSVSREKKESFPLTVTSAQKNPTAFYLCASSSVGNTEAFFGQGTRLTVV.

The sample holds many counts of this clonotype. This rearrangement joins TRBV12-3 or TRBV12-4 to TRBJ1-2; 12 bases are shared with TRBD1. Trimming removed 5 bases from V and 5 bases from J; junction bases left unmatched: 3. CDR3 length: 14 residues. The CDR3 nucleotides read TGTGCCAGCAGTCCGGGACAGGGGGCATATGGCTACACCTTC. It translates to CASSPGQGAYGYTF.

This clonotype appeared many times. At one of its ends the junction is not consistent with the germline gene, which may arise from a read error. The genes are TRBV20-1 and TRBJ2-7; 7 nucleotides match TRBD1. Per the germline V gene, CDR1 is DFQATT and CDR2 is SNEGSKA (reference sequence). The CDR3 loop spans 11 amino acids. The CDR3 sequence: CLGQATYEQYF. The CDR3 nucleotides are TGTCTCGGACAGGCGACCTACGAGCAGTACTTC.

This clonotype showed up just a few times. V gene TRBV27 combines with J gene TRBJ2-7; D is possibly TRBD1 (6 bases). This CDR3 has 14 residues. V was trimmed by 3 bases and J by 2 bases, leaving 11 bases between them. Germline V gene data show CDR1 as MNHEY and CDR2 as SMNVEV (reference sequence). The CDR3 sequence: CASSFTGFTYEQYF. DNA of the CDR3: TGTGCCAGCAGTTTCACAGGGTTCACCTACGAGCAGTACTTC.

The chain joins TRBV15 to TRBJ1-5, with no clear D. Trimming took 5 bases from V and 8 from J, leaving 13 bases between them. CDR1 and CDR2 (germline): LNHNV, YYDKDF (reference sequence). CDR3 size: 13 residues. The chain's CDR3 is CATSPNRVEPQHF. DNA for the CDR3: TGTGCCACCAGCCCGAATCGGGTGGAGCCCCAGCATTTT.

This clonotype has ten or more counts. The V gene is TRBV5-1, the J gene TRBJ2-1, with 16 bases fitting TRBD2. The CDR3 loop spans 17 amino acids. Unmatched junction bases numbered 7, after V lost 4 bases and J lost 6 bases. Germline V gene data show CDR1 as SGHRS and CDR2 as YFSETQ. The CDR3 DNA reads as TGCGCCAGCAGCACGGGGACTAGCGGGAGGGCCCGCAATGAGCAGTTCTTC. Its protein product is CASSTGTSGRARNEQFF.

Many counts were recorded for this clonotype. The V call is TRBV2, the J call TRBJ2-7, with D maybe TRBD1 (6 bases). With 4 bases removed from V and 2 bases from J, the gap between germline ends came to 9 bases. The germline CDR1 and CDR2 sequences are SNHLY and FYNNEI. CDR3 length equals 13 residues. The CDR3 DNA sequence: TGTGCCAGCAGTGGGACAGAAACCTACGAGCAGTACTTC. Translation gives CASSGTETYEQYF.

The chain couples TRBV10-3 to TRBJ2-3, with TRBD1 identical over 12 bases. This CDR3 is built from 17 residues. The V gene end was trimmed by 10 bases and the J gene end by 4 bases; junction bases not matched to a gene: 15. Germline values: CDR1 ENHRY, CDR2 SYGVKD. Here the CDR3 DNA reads TGTGCCAGAATCCTTCCGGGACAGGGGGCGCGTGCAGATACGCAGTATTTT. Translated, it gives CARILPGQGARADTQYF.

This clonotype was seen only a few times. The genes are TRBV7-6 and TRBJ1-1; 9 nucleotides line up with TRBD1. The length of the CDR3 is 17 residues. Germline V gene lookup returns CDR1 SGHVS and CDR2 FNYEAQ. Unmatched junction bases numbered 7, after V lost 1 base and J lost 1 base. CDR3 sequence reads: CASSLGPGQGRNTEAFF. CDR3 coding DNA: TGTGCCAGCAGCTTAGGACCGGGACAGGGCAGGAACACTGAAGCTTTCTTT.

The chain carries TRBV27 and TRBJ2-7, with TRBD2 matching over 13 bases. Germline CDR1 reads MNHEY; CDR2 reads SMNVEV (reference sequence). This CDR3 spans 14 amino acids. Trimming took 4 bases from V and 6 from J; bases not matched to a gene: 3. CDR3 sequence: CASSWTSGSGEQYF. In DNA form, the CDR3 reads TGTGCCAGCAGTTGGACTAGCGGGAGTGGCGAGCAGTACTTC.

This clonotype has more than one count but fewer than ten. The chain recombines TRBV9 with TRBJ1-1, with TRBD1 as a possible D gene (6 bases). The ends were cut back, 1 base at V and 1 base at J, with 11 bases in the middle. The germline CDR1 and CDR2 sequences are SGDLS and YYNGEE. The length of the CDR3 is 15 residues. This CDR3 is CASSVHQDRNTEAFF. The CDR3 DNA sequence: TGTGCCAGCAGCGTACATCAGGACAGGAACACTGAAGCTTTCTTT. The entire variable domain, with the rest obtained from reference TRBV9 and TRBJ1-1, is as follows: DSGVTQTPKHLITATGQRVTLRCSPRSGDLSVYWYQQSLDQGLQFLIQYYNGEERAKGNILERFSAQQFPDLHSELNLSSLELGDSALYFCASSVHQDRNTEAFFGQGTRLTVV.

This clonotype was recorded many times. CDR3 sequence (DNA): TGTGCCACCAGCCGGGACCCTTCAGATACGCAGTATTTT. Translation gives CATSRDPSDTQYF. The V call is TRBV24-1, the J call TRBJ2-3; the D gene could be TRBD1 or TRBD2 (5 bases each). CDR3 size: 13 residues. CDR1 is KGHDR, CDR2 SFDVKD, per germline. Trimming cost V 7 bases and J 4 bases, with 11 bases left between them.

This clonotype showed up many times. This chain connects TRBV6-2 or TRBV6-3 to TRBJ2-7, with 9 nucleotides matching TRBD1. This CDR3 has 15 residues. The junction had 5 bases not matched to a gene; V was cut back by 2 bases and J by 3 bases. Per germline, CDR1 MNHEY and CDR2 SVGEGT. The CDR3 here is CASSYPRQGVYEQYF. The CDR3 region has the DNA TGTGCCAGCAGTTACCCAAGACAGGGGGTCTACGAGCAGTACTTC.

The chain's CDR3 is CASSSRTAGGTGELFF. The CDR3 coding sequence is TGTGCCAGCAGCTCTCGGACAGCGGGAGGTACCGGGGAGCTGTTTTTT. The rearrangement joins TRBV13 to TRBJ2-2, with 9 bases lining up with TRBD2. The V gene's germline CDR1 is PRHDT and CDR2 FYEKMQ (reference sequence). The CDR3 is 16 amino acids. V lost 4 bases, J lost 5 bases, and 8 bases stayed unmatched.

In regard to this clonotype: Being one base from a much bigger clone, this may be a read error. V is TRBV12-3 or TRBV12-4 and J is TRBJ2-1; a possible D gene is TRBD2 (5 bases). The CDR3 extends over 14 amino acids. CDR3 DNA sequence: TGTGCCTGCAGCCTCAGGACTTTTTACAATGAGCAGTTCTTC. It yields the protein CACSLRTFYNEQFF.

This clonotype was seen many times. The CDR3 DNA reads TGTGCCAGCAGAGAGCCCCCAGGGACCCTTAGCAATGAGCAGTTCTTC. Protein product: CASREPPGTLSNEQFF. The chain has TRBV6-1 and TRBJ2-1; TRBD1 or TRBD2 may be the D gene (5 bases each). CDR1 is MNHNS, CDR2 SASEGT, per germline. This CDR3 has 16 amino acids. V shed 6 bases and J shed 6 bases, with 21 bases lying between them.

This clonotype was detected ten times or more. The rearrangement uses TRBV2 and TRBJ1-2; D not resolved. Deletions cut 8 bases from V and 0 bases from J, with 25 bases between. CDR1 is SNHLY, CDR2 FYNNEI, per germline. The CDR3 contains 18 residues. In DNA, the CDR3 is TGTGCCAGCTTCTCGGCCAGAGGGCCTAAAACTACTAACTATGGCTACACCTTC. The encoded protein is CASFSARGPKTTNYGYTF.

This clonotype was seen many times. The genes are TRBV20-1 and TRBJ1-4; no firm D call. This CDR3 has 12 amino acids. V gave up 3 bases and J gave up 5 bases, with 7 bases separating them. CDR1 DFQATT and CDR2 SNEGSKA come from the germline V gene (reference sequence). CDR3 region: CSASPRNEKLFF. CDR3 nucleotide sequence: TGCAGTGCTAGTCCCAGAAATGAAAAACTGTTTTTT.

This clonotype came up many times. This chain links TRBV13 with TRBJ1-1; 7 bases align to TRBD1. Germline V lookup: CDR1 PRHDT, CDR2 FYEKMQ (reference sequence). Trimming at V came to 7 bases and at J to 11 bases, leaving 13 bases not matched to a gene. The CDR3 has 13 amino acids. The DNA for the CDR3 is TGTGCCAGCAAACAACTGACAGGGTCTGGGGCTTTCTTT. This sequence encodes CASKQLTGSGAFF.

The chain recombines TRBV10-3 with TRBJ2-7; 7 nucleotides match TRBD1. Germline V gene lookup returns CDR1 ENHRY and CDR2 SYGVKD. The CDR3 runs 14 residues. Trimming cost V 6 bases and J 7 bases; bases outside gene matches: 12. DNA of the CDR3: TGTGCCATCAGAAGAGACAGGGTCGAGTTTGAGCAGTACTTC. Translating gives CAIRRDRVEFEQYF.

This clonotype was observed at least ten times. The CDR3, as DNA: TGTGCCACCAGCATTCTCGGACTAGCGGAGAATACGCAGTATTTT. Its translation: CATSILGLAENTQYF. The chain is built from TRBV15 and TRBJ2-3; TRBD2 matches at 10 bases. CDR3 length: 15 amino acids. The V gene's germline CDR1 is LNHNV and CDR2 YYDKDF (reference sequence). V lost 4 bases and J lost 7; bases outside the gene matches: 8.

This clonotype occurred once. The chain combines TRBV4-1 with TRBJ2-2; unclear D gene. This CDR3 spans 17 amino acids. V was cut by 0 bases and J by 6 bases, with 17 bases left in between. From germline, CDR1 is MGHRA and CDR2 YSYEKL. CDR3 coding DNA: TGCGCCAGCAGCCAAGAAGGACCTCCCCTGGGGTCCGGGGAGCTGTTTTTT. Residues: CASSQEGPPLGSGELFF.

This clonotype was counted between two and nine times. V and J are TRBV20-1 and TRBJ1-2; D is perhaps TRBD1 (5 bases). This CDR3 region has 13 residues. Germline CDR1 is DFQATT and CDR2 is SNEGSKA (reference sequence). Trimming shortened V by 6 bases and J by 4 bases, and 15 bases separated the two germline ends. The CDR3 DNA follows: TGCAGTGCCAGTGGGGCCAGCCTCTATGGCTACACCTTC. Encoded protein: CSASGASLYGYTF.

This clonotype has more than one count but fewer than ten. The chain carries TRBV4-1 and TRBJ1-2; D is perhaps TRBD1 (5 bases). Germline V gene data show CDR1 as MGHRA and CDR2 as YSYEKL. Trimming cost V 8 bases and J 7 bases, with 11 bases left between them. The CDR3 contains 11 residues. The CDR3 DNA follows: TGCGCCAGCCGGGACTCGGGTGGCTACACCTTC. Protein: CASRDSGGYTF.

Points on this clonotype: A read error is possible here, since a much larger clone lies one base away. The chain joins TRBV6-1 to TRBJ2-3, with no clear D. Germline assignment: CDR1 MNHNS and CDR2 SASEGT. The CDR3 is 15 amino acids. CDR3 sequence: CASGGDFKSQETRYF. The CDR3 nucleotides are TGTGCCAGCGGTGGAGATTTCAAGAGCCAAGAGACCCGGTACTTC.